The 21 T cell receptor beta chains below all came from one sample that was sequenced in a study of cytomegalovirus exposure and HLA in healthy donors. With 60 Vbeta and 13 Jbeta primers, the PCR was carried out. The data were produced by immunoSEQ multiplex PCR, yet TCRdb's version contains in-frame clones alone and is incomplete. The sample holds 85,000 to 120,000 clones, around 75% seen once. Sequencing was done on a sample of PBMCs. All receptors come from a male donor in good health and CMV-seropositive.

The chain has TRBV19 and TRBJ1-1; D uncertain. V shed 1 base and J shed 0 bases, with 3 bases lying between them. Germline V gene data show CDR1 as LNHDA and CDR2 as SQIVND (reference sequence). This CDR3 region has 13 residues. CDR3 nucleotide sequence: TGTGCCAGTAGTATAGCCATGAACACTGAAGCTTTCTTT. It is translated as CASSIAMNTEAFF.

The chain recombines TRBV27 with TRBJ2-3, with 9 bases that match TRBD1. Germline CDR1 MNHEY, CDR2 SMNVEV (reference sequence). The CDR3 loop spans 15 amino acids. V dropped 4 bases and J dropped 5; count of bases not matched to a gene: 7. For the CDR3, the DNA is TGTGCCAGCAGTTCTTACAGGGGGCGTGGAGATACGCAGTATTTT. This sequence encodes CASSSYRGRGDTQYF.

This chain joins TRBV6-1 and TRBJ1-1; D is perhaps TRBD1 (5 bases). V lost 3 bases, J lost 5 bases, and 10 bases lay in between. The CDR3 consists of 13 residues. Germline assignment: CDR1 MNHNS and CDR2 SASEGT. CDR3 in DNA: TGTGCCAGCAGTGAGGGGGGACGGACTGAAGCTTTCTTT. Its protein is CASSEGGRTEAFF.

V is TRBV4-3 and J is TRBJ2-1, with D maybe TRBD1 (6 bases). Germline CDR1 is LGHNA and CDR2 is YSLEER. The V and J ends lost 2 bases and 1 base respectively, with 15 bases between them. This CDR3 has 17 residues. The CDR3 nucleotides are TGCGCCAGCAGCCAAACAGGGTACCCTACTTCCTACAATGAGCAGTTCTTC. Protein product: CASSQTGYPTSYNEQFF.

This chain joins TRBV7-9 and TRBJ2-1; D might be TRBD2 (7 bases). Germline loops: CDR1 SEHNR, CDR2 FQNEAQ (reference sequence). With 3 bases removed from V and 7 bases from J, the gap between germline ends came to 25 bases. This CDR3 spans 18 amino acids. CDR3 DNA: TGTGCCAGCAGCTTTATGAGTCCGAGGGGGAGGGTTGATAATGAGCAGTTCTTC. Protein: CASSFMSPRGRVDNEQFF. Full variable domain (rest looked up from reference TRBV7-9 and TRBJ2-1): DTGVSQNPRHKITKRGQNVTFRCDPISEHNRLYWYRQTLGQGPEFLTYFQNEAQLEKSRLLSDRFSAERPKGSFSTLEIQRTEQGDSAMYLCASSFMSPRGRVDNEQFFGPGTRLTVL.

This clone appeared once. The germline gene is not matched at one end of the junction; a read error may be the cause. V and J are TRBV4-3 and TRBJ1-5, with TRBD1 matching over 8 bases. The CDR3 contains 15 residues. CDR1 is LGHNA and CDR2 is YSLEER in the germline V gene. The CDR3 DNA sequence: TGCGCCAGCAGCCAAGGACAGGGGAGTAATCAGCCCCAGAATTTT. Amino acid sequence: CASSQGQGSNQPQNF.

The rearrangement links TRBV2 to TRBJ2-3; 8 bases match TRBD2. This CDR3 spans 15 amino acids. Germline loops: CDR1 SNHLY, CDR2 FYNNEI. With 6 bases clipped from V and 1 base from J, the junction kept 6 bases outside the gene matches. CDR3 bases: TGTGCCAGCAGCGCCGGGACTAGACGCACAGATACGCAGTATTTT. Protein: CASSAGTRRTDTQYF.

The chain employs TRBV9 and TRBJ1-6; 7 nucleotides line up with TRBD1. The V gene end was trimmed by 3 bases and the J gene end by 1 base; junction bases not matched to a gene: 4. The CDR3 has 16 residues. Germline-derived CDR1 and CDR2 are SGDLS and YYNGEE. The CDR3 DNA follows: TGTGCCAGCAGCGGACAGGGTGTGTCCTATAATTCACCCCTCCACTTT. It codes for CASSGQGVSYNSPLHF.

The genes are TRBV12-5 and TRBJ2-1, with TRBD1 as a possible D gene (5 bases). CDR1 is LGHNT, CDR2 FRNRAP, per germline. V dropped 2 bases and J dropped 3 bases, with 11 bases sitting between them. The CDR3 has 15 amino acids. CDR3: CASGLSGSGYNEQFF. The CDR3 DNA sequence: TGTGCTAGTGGTTTGTCAGGGTCGGGCTACAATGAGCAGTTCTTC. Full variable domain (remainder filled in from reference TRBV12-5 and TRBJ2-1): DARVTQTPRHKVTEMGQEVTMRCQPILGHNTVFWYRQTMMQGLELLAYFRNRAPLDDSGMPKDRFSAEMPDATLATLKIQPSEPRDSAVYFCASGLSGSGYNEQFFGPGTRLTVL.

This chain links TRBV2 with TRBJ1-2, with a possible D match to TRBD1 (6 bases). This CDR3 is built from 14 residues. Germline loops: CDR1 SNHLY, CDR2 FYNNEI. Trimming removed 0 bases from V and 8 bases from J, with 13 bases in between. CDR3 protein: CASSEAFQGCGYTF. The CDR3, as DNA: TGTGCCAGCAGTGAAGCCTTCCAGGGGTGCGGCTACACCTTC.

This chain links TRBV4-3 with TRBJ2-7; D uncertain. V was trimmed by 0 bases and J by 6 bases, leaving 9 bases between them. CDR1 is LGHNA and CDR2 is YSLEER in the germline V gene. CDR3 length equals 13 residues. The CDR3 DNA is TGCGCCAGCAGCCAAGACAGGCTTCGCGAGCAGTACTTC. This gives the protein CASSQDRLREQYF.

The V gene is TRBV4-2, the J gene TRBJ1-2, with TRBD1 matching 12 bases. The CDR3 extends over 19 amino acids. V was pared by 0 bases and J by 4 bases, with 12 bases of the junction left unmatched. Germline V lookup: CDR1 LGHNA, CDR2 YNFKEQ. CDR3 region: CASSQDSPTWGQGAYGYTF. The CDR3 nucleotides are TGTGCCAGCAGCCAAGATTCCCCAACTTGGGGACAGGGGGCCTATGGCTACACCTTC.

This chain links TRBV7-9 with TRBJ2-7, with 8 bases matching TRBD1. The germline CDR1 and CDR2 sequences are SEHNR and FQNEAQ (reference sequence). Germline trimming cut 2 bases from V and 5 bases from J; bases unmatched to any gene: 11. The CDR3 spans 16 residues. The CDR3 sequence: CASSLYVLDRDHEQYF. The CDR3 nucleotides are TGTGCCAGCAGCTTATATGTCCTGGACAGGGACCACGAGCAGTACTTC.

In its sample, this clone was seen a few times. The chain couples TRBV5-1 to TRBJ1-5; 7 bases agree with TRBD1. Per germline, CDR1 SGHRS and CDR2 YFSETQ. The CDR3 spans 15 residues. The trim removed 6 bases at V and 1 base at J, leaving 7 bases unmatched. The CDR3 protein is CASTLTGVSNQPQHF. The CDR3 bases are TGCGCCAGCACCCTTACAGGGGTGAGCAATCAGCCCCAGCATTTT.

This clone was observed a handful of times. V is TRBV2 and J is TRBJ1-2; 8 bases map to TRBD1. Germline V gene data show CDR1 as SNHLY and CDR2 as FYNNEI. The CDR3 spans 14 residues. J lost 7 bases, V lost 3 bases, and 7 bases had no gene match. The CDR3 reads CASSDGQGASGYTF. The CDR3 DNA follows: TGTGCCAGCAGTGATGGTCAGGGGGCATCTGGCTACACCTTC.

In this sample, this clone turned up a few times. This chain connects TRBV7-9 to TRBJ1-2; no definite D call. This CDR3 spans 14 amino acids. Germline lookup yields CDR1 SEHNR and CDR2 FQNEAQ (reference sequence). V was cut by 5 bases and J by 8 bases, with 18 bases left in between. CDR3 DNA sequence: TGTGCCAGCAGCCCAAATCTTGTATTTGCGGGCTACACCTTC. Protein product: CASSPNLVFAGYTF.

This clone was seen more than once but under ten times. This chain links TRBV4-2 with TRBJ2-2; TRBD2 is a possible D gene (5 bases). The CDR3 sequence is 14 residues long. Germline CDR1 LGHNA, CDR2 YNFKEQ. V was shortened by 0 bases and J by 5 bases, with 7 bases between the two germline ends. The CDR3 coding sequence is TGTGCCAGCAGCCAAGATGAGGGAACCGGGGAGCTGTTTTTT. Translation gives CASSQDEGTGELFF.

On this clone itself: An end of the junction does not agree with germline; a read error may underlie this. The chain employs TRBV19 and TRBJ1-5; TRBD1 aligns across 7 bases. The CDR3 loop spans 15 amino acids. Germline assignment: CDR1 LNHDA and CDR2 SQIVND (reference sequence). For the CDR3, the DNA is TGTGCCAGTACCGGGGGACAGTATAGCAATCAGCCCCAGAATTTT. Its protein product is CASTGGQYSNQPQNF.

Written as DNA, the CDR3 is TGTGCCAGCATCGAGGGACAGGGAAACACCATATATTTT. Amino acid sequence: CASIEGQGNTIYF. The chain recombines TRBV28 with TRBJ1-3, with TRBD1 matching 7 bases. J was trimmed by 4 bases and V by 7 bases; bases with no gene match: 4. This CDR3 comprises 13 residues. Germline CDR1 is MDHEN and CDR2 is SYDVKM.

This clone appeared once. This sequence joins TRBV11-2 and TRBJ1-4, with a tentative D call TRBD1 (6 bases). CDR3 length: 15 amino acids. The V end was cut by 5 bases, the J end by 3 bases, with 13 bases between. From germline, CDR1 is SGHAT and CDR2 FQNNGV. The CDR3 region is CASSPQGISNEKLFF. Written as DNA, the CDR3 is TGTGCCAGCAGCCCCCAGGGGATCTCTAATGAAAAACTGTTTTTT.

The J gene is TRBJ2-7, the V gene TRBV6-4; D might be TRBD1 (6 bases). Germline V lookup: CDR1 MRHNA, CDR2 SNTAGT. This CDR3 region has 15 residues. V was trimmed by 3 bases and J by 3 bases, leaving 15 bases between them. CDR3 sequence: CASSEVYGGGYEQYF. The CDR3 DNA reads as TGTGCCAGCAGTGAAGTATATGGGGGCGGCTACGAGCAGTACTTC.